Below, 16 T cell receptor beta chains from the same sample are listed, as sequenced in a study of cytomegalovirus exposure and HLA in healthy donors. Researchers ran the PCR with 60 Vbeta and 13 Jbeta primers. Generated by immunoSEQ multiplex PCR, the TCRdb table keeps only in-frame clones and is missing some. There are 120,000 or so clones in the sample; over 60% occur only once, and 3.4% lies in the top ten. Input material: PBMCs. These receptor sequences come from a man aged 30 to 45 in good health and CMV-seronegative.

V gene TRBV18 combines with J gene TRBJ1-5; no firm D call. CDR3 length: 14 residues. The V end was cut by 1 base, the J end by 9 bases, with 13 bases between. CDR1 and CDR2 from the germline V gene are KGHSH and LQKENI. CDR3: CASSPRKGVGPQHF. Written as DNA, the CDR3 is TGTGCCAGCTCACCACGAAAGGGAGTCGGGCCCCAGCATTTT. Variable domain in full (rest from reference TRBV18 and TRBJ1-5): NAGVMQNPRHLVRRRGQEARLRCSPMKGHSHVYWYRQLPEEGLKFMVYLQKENIIDESGMPKERFSAEFPKEGPSILRIQQVVRGDSAAYFCASSPRKGVGPQHFGDGTRLSIL.

The rearrangement joins TRBV7-2 to TRBJ1-5, with a possible D match to TRBD1 (5 bases). In germline, CDR1 is SGHTA, CDR2 FQGNSA. The V and J ends lost 4 bases and 3 bases respectively, with 10 bases between them. The CDR3 is 14 amino acids. Written as DNA, the CDR3 is TGTGCCAGCAGCTCAGGACACCTCAATCAGCCCCAGCATTTT. The encoded protein is CASSSGHLNQPQHF.

The chain recombines TRBV11-1 with TRBJ2-5, with 7 bases matching TRBD2. The CDR3 is made up of 17 amino acids. Germline V gives CDR1 SGHAT, CDR2 FQDESV (reference sequence). J lost 3 bases, V lost 0 bases, and 10 bases had no gene match. The CDR3 loop is CASSLAGRRGTEETQYF. CDR3 bases: TGTGCCAGCAGCTTAGCGGGTAGGCGGGGGACCGAAGAGACCCAGTACTTC.

The chain couples TRBV27 to TRBJ2-4, with D unresolved. With 5 bases removed from V and 9 bases from J, the gap between germline ends came to 14 bases. The CDR3 sequence is 13 residues long. Germline V gene lookup returns CDR1 MNHEY and CDR2 SMNVEV (reference sequence). The CDR3 loop is CASSNSELAIQYF. DNA for the CDR3: TGTGCCAGCAGTAACAGTGAGTTGGCCATTCAGTACTTC.

The rearrangement uses TRBV9 and TRBJ2-3, with 7 nucleotides matching TRBD2. V shed 1 base and J 2 bases; nucleotides not matched to a gene: 7. CDR1 SGDLS and CDR2 YYNGEE come from the germline V gene. The CDR3 runs 16 residues. In DNA form, the CDR3 reads TGTGCCAGCAGCGTACGGATAGCGGGCGACACAGATACGCAGTATTTT. This translates into CASSVRIAGDTDTQYF.

The chain links TRBV28 to TRBJ1-1, with D uncertain. The CDR3 contains 14 residues. Germline assignment: CDR1 MDHEN and CDR2 SYDVKM. The V gene lost 5 bases and the J gene lost 1 base, with 11 bases spanning the gap. The CDR3 bases are TGTGCCAGCAGTCTAATCAAATGGAACACTGAAGCTTTCTTT. As protein: CASSLIKWNTEAFF.

The chain employs TRBV5-1 and TRBJ2-1; no clear D. Per the germline V gene, CDR1 is SGHRS and CDR2 is YFSETQ. V lost 5 bases and J 8 bases, leaving 11 bases between the germline ends. This CDR3 is 12 amino acids long. The CDR3: CASRDLGDEQFF. The CDR3 bases are TGCGCCAGCAGGGATCTGGGCGATGAGCAGTTCTTC.

A word on this clone: At the DNA level, this CDR3 is encoded by other sequences in the same sample as well. The chain carries TRBV28 and TRBJ2-7, with 8 positions matching TRBD2. The V segment lost 3 bases and the J segment 1 base; nucleotides outside the gene matches: 8. The CDR3 is 16 residues long. The V gene's germline CDR1 is MDHEN and CDR2 SYDVKM. For the CDR3, the DNA is TGTGCCAGCAGTTTCTCTCTAGCGGGCCTTTCCTACGAGCAGTACTTC. As protein: CASSFSLAGLSYEQYF.

This clone was seen a handful of times. This chain joins TRBV28 and TRBJ1-1, with TRBD1 identical over 8 bases. Germline trimming cut 4 bases from V and 4 bases from J; bases unmatched to any gene: 5. This CDR3 has 14 residues. Germline V gene sequence: CDR1 MDHEN, CDR2 SYDVKM. This chain's CDR3 is CASSSWQGATEAFF. Here the CDR3 DNA reads TGTGCCAGCAGTTCTTGGCAGGGGGCCACTGAAGCTTTCTTT.

The V gene is TRBV6-1, the J gene TRBJ2-4; 8 bases are shared with TRBD1. CDR1 is MNHNS, CDR2 SASEGT, per germline. The CDR3 sequence is 14 residues long. V gave up 8 bases and J gave up 3 bases; unmatched junction bases: 6. The CDR3 loop reads CASGDRGGKNIQYF. The CDR3 DNA reads as TGTGCCAGCGGCGACAGGGGTGGCAAAAACATTCAGTACTTC.

The chain employs TRBV5-1 and TRBJ2-3, with a weak D call TRBD2 (5 bases). The CDR3 runs to 15 residues. Germline V lookup: CDR1 SGHRS, CDR2 YFSETQ. Between the trimmed V and J ends, which lost 0 bases and 0 bases, there was a span of 8 bases. CDR3 in DNA: TGCGCCAGCAGCTTGGTTAGCGCGAGCACAGATACGCAGTATTTT. The encoded protein is CASSLVSASTDTQYF.

The CDR3 reads CASSQKLAGGSYTGELFF. The CDR3 bases are TGTGCCAGCAGCCAAAAACTAGCGGGGGGGTCGTACACCGGGGAGCTGTTTTTT. The rearrangement uses TRBV7-9 and TRBJ2-2; 13 bases fit TRBD2. This CDR3 contains 18 residues. Germline CDR1 and CDR2: SEHNR and FQNEAQ (reference sequence). V shed 5 bases and J 3 bases; nucleotides not matched to a gene: 9.

The chain is built from TRBV6-5 and TRBJ1-2; 8 bases map to TRBD1. The ends lost 5 bases at V and 7 bases at J; junction bases unmatched: 6. This CDR3 is 13 amino acids long. From germline, CDR1 is MNHEY and CDR2 SVGAGI. The CDR3 DNA reads as TGTGCCAGCAGTCCGCAGGGGGCGCGTGGCTACACCTTC. As protein: CASSPQGARGYTF.

This sequence joins TRBV30 and TRBJ1-1; 7 positions match TRBD1. Germline CDR1 reads GTSNPN; CDR2 reads SVGIG (reference sequence). The J segment lost 7 bases and the V segment lost 0 bases, leaving 5 bases of the junction unmatched. The CDR3 runs 13 residues. The CDR3 region has the DNA TGTGCCTGGAGTGTACGAGGGACAGATGAAGCTTTCTTT. It encodes CAWSVRGTDEAFF.

CDR3 sequence: CASSLRPSILYEQYF. CDR3 DNA sequence: TGTGCCAGCAGTCTCCGACCTAGTATTCTCTACGAGCAGTACTTC. The chain uses TRBV4-2 and TRBJ2-7; D remains ambiguous. Germline CDR1 and CDR2: LGHNA and YNFKEQ. The CDR3 is 15 residues long. Trimming left V 6 bases short and J 3 bases short, with 18 bases between.

J is TRBJ2-7 and V is TRBV7-2, with D hard to call. The CDR3 contains 15 residues. Trimming cost V 2 bases and J 2 bases, with 13 bases left between them. CDR1 is SGHTA, CDR2 FQGNSA, per germline. CDR3 sequence (DNA): TGTGCCAGCAGCTTACCTCCCCAGGCCGCCTACGAGCAGTACTTC. Translated, it gives CASSLPPQAAYEQYF.